This T cell receptor (beta chain) was captured in a study of regulatory T cells in long-lasting Graves disease. The sample holds many counts of this clonotype. Antigen: not known. There are 14 residues in the CDR3. V was shortened by 3 bases and J by 4 bases, with 12 bases between the two germline ends. Germline assignment: CDR1 SNHLY and CDR2 FYNNEI. Indicated time point: persistent/refractory GD, antithyroid drugs over 5 years with positive TRAb. Extracted RNA from PBMCs served as the source of the TCR library. Each patient gave approximately 9.2 milliliters of EDTA-anticoagulated peripheral blood. Study findings and constraints: Exclusively peripheral blood, rather than thyroid tissue, was studied.

Building of the TCR beta libraries involved iRepertoire HTBI primers and Arm-PCR of CDR3 regions. TCRdb used MiXCR to reprocess the multiplex PCR reads, holding one entry per CDR3 protein. This table has about 470,000 distinct CDR3 sequences, more than 20% appearing once. The gene calls are TRBV2 and TRBJ2-5; D perhaps matches TRBD1 (6 bases). The starting material was peripheral blood mononuclear cells (PBMCs), obtained when the disease was refractory, from a patient treated with antithyroid drugs. This TCR came from a female donor with Graves disease. The CDR3 nucleotides are TGTGCCAGCAGTGATAGGACAGACGGAGAGACCCAGTACTTC. Residues: CASSDRTDGETQYF. Together with reference TRBV2 and TRBJ2-5, the CDR3 gives the full variable domain: EPEVTQTPSHQVTQMGQEVILRCVPISNHLYFYWYRQILGQKVEFLVSFYNNEISEKSEIFDDQFSVERPDGSNFTLKIRSTKLEDSAMYFCASSDRTDGETQYFGPGTRLLVL.